What follows are 8 T cell receptor beta chains derived from one specimen sequenced in a study of T cells in tuberculosis. The data were produced by immunoSEQ multiplex PCR, yet TCRdb's version contains in-frame clones alone and is incomplete. The sample has around 35,000 clones, approximately 94% seen once. The sequencing input was PBMCs. These TCRs come from a donor aged 10 to 29 with latent tuberculosis or without tuberculosis infection. Some clones in this sample may be carry-over from other donors' samples.

CDR3 region: CASRSFQGADEAFF. The CDR3 DNA is TGTGCCAGCAGGTCTTTTCAGGGGGCGGATGAAGCTTTCTTT. The chain links TRBV13 to TRBJ1-1; 8 nucleotides align to TRBD1. V shed 6 bases, J shed 7 bases, and the junction held 10 bases outside the gene matches. Looked up from germline, CDR1 is PRHDT and CDR2 is FYEKMQ (reference sequence). This CDR3 has 14 residues. Using reference TRBV13 and TRBJ1-1 for the parts outside the CDR3, the full variable domain is AAGVIQSPRHLIKEKRETATLKCYPIPRHDTVYWYQQGPGQDPQFLISFYEKMQSDKGSIPDRFSAQQFSDYHSELNMSSLELGDSALYFCASRSFQGADEAFFGQGTRLTVV.

The gene calls are TRBV19 and TRBJ1-2; TRBD1 aligns across 10 bases. Germline-derived CDR1 and CDR2 are LNHDA and SQIVND (reference sequence). V dropped 9 bases and J dropped 2; count of bases not matched to a gene: 12. CDR3 length equals 16 residues. DNA of the CDR3: TGTGCCAGCGCAAGATCGGGACAGGGGATGAACTATGGCTACACCTTC. This sequence encodes CASARSGQGMNYGYTF.

The chain links TRBV4-3 to TRBJ1-3; 9 bases line up with TRBD1. The germline CDR1 and CDR2 sequences are LGHNA and YSLEER. CDR3 length equals 16 residues. V shed 1 base, J shed 3 bases, and the junction held 4 bases outside the gene matches. CDR3 sequence reads: CASSQGWGQGGNTIYF. CDR3 in DNA: TGCGCCAGCAGCCAAGGTTGGGGACAGGGTGGAAACACCATATATTTT.

The chain couples TRBV9 to TRBJ2-5; perhaps TRBD2 as D (5 bases). The CDR3 loop spans 13 amino acids. CDR1 is SGDLS and CDR2 is YYNGEE in the germline V gene. The V and J ends lost 2 bases and 5 bases respectively, with 10 bases between them. The CDR3 DNA follows: TGTGCCAGCAGCGTCCGGGATTATGAGACCCAGTACTTC. Its protein product is CASSVRDYETQYF.

This clone was observed a single time. This chain joins TRBV4-3 and TRBJ1-2; TRBD1 agrees at 7 bases. The CDR3 has 15 amino acids. The trim removed 4 bases at V and 2 bases at J, leaving 7 bases unmatched. Germline-derived CDR1 and CDR2 are LGHNA and YSLEER. The CDR3 DNA sequence: TGCGCCAGCAGCCTCCGACCGACAGGGAACTATGGCTACACCTTC. Its protein product is CASSLRPTGNYGYTF.

The rearrangement links TRBV2 to TRBJ1-2; D is uncertain. Trimming shortened V by 5 bases and J by 8 bases, and 15 bases separated the two germline ends. Germline-derived CDR1 and CDR2 are SNHLY and FYNNEI. The CDR3 has 13 residues. The CDR3 DNA reads as TGTGCCAGCAGTCTAGATCCTTTTGGGGGCTACACCTTC. Translating it yields CASSLDPFGGYTF.

A remark on this clone: This same CDR3 is encoded by further DNA sequences in the sample. The chain has TRBV4-3 and TRBJ1-5; 8 nucleotides align to TRBD1. Unmatched junction bases numbered 3, after V lost 4 bases and J lost 1 base. The CDR3 is 15 residues long. Germline-derived CDR1 and CDR2 are LGHNA and YSLEER. CDR3 bases: TGCGCCAGCAGCCTCGGGACAGGCAGCAATCAGCCCCAGCATTTT. As protein: CASSLGTGSNQPQHF.

V usage is TRBV11-2 and J usage is TRBJ1-1; unclear D gene. Germline V gives CDR1 SGHAT, CDR2 FQNNGV. The CDR3 consists of 14 residues. V lost 8 bases to trimming and J lost 1 base, with 14 bases between them. CDR3 sequence reads: CASGPRLGNTEAFF. In DNA form, the CDR3 reads TGTGCCAGCGGCCCCAGGCTGGGGAACACTGAAGCTTTCTTT.